This T cell receptor beta chain was obtained from a study of regulatory T cells in long-lasting Graves disease (dated by TCRdb to 2020 to 2022). For the study in its entirety: Persistent Graves' disease meant more than 5 years of antithyroid drug treatment with TSH receptor autoantibodies that stayed positive. Peripheral blood TCR sequencing and RNA sequencing compared persistent Graves' disease patients with newly diagnosed Graves' disease patients. A total of some 35 samples underwent TCR sequencing, from around 13 patients with persistent Graves' disease and 20 patients with newly diagnosed Graves' disease. Antithyroid drugs had been taken for about 10.3 years on average by persistent Graves' disease patients in the clinical cohort. The study was registered as a clinical trial and conducted in China. Study-level results and caveats: The authors noted that the small sample size was a limitation that may lower accuracy. Preferential use of TRBV28, TRBJ1-2 and TRBJ2-5 was observed in persistent disease, whereas TRBV20-1 and TRBJ2-1 were favored in newly diagnosed disease. A larger number of public clonotypes was shared among persistent patients (over 2,500) than among newly diagnosed patients (about 990). Sequencing and analysis were limited to the TCR beta chain. Compared with newly diagnosed patients, patients with persistent Graves' disease had lower TCR Shannon entropy and fewer highly expanded clones, which suggests clonal expansion. The study examined only peripheral blood because the primary lesion, thyroid tissue, could not be accessed.

From cysteine to phenylalanine, the CDR3 is 13 amino acids long. Only CDR3 DNA remains: 39 bases, in frame from the first base. Relative to germline, V is missing 7 bases and J is missing 3 bases, with 4 bases of the junction outside any gene match. The germline V gene specifies SQVTM as CDR1 and ANQGSEA as CDR2. Library construction relied on multiplex PCR. Sequencing instrument: Illumina HiSeq 4000. iRepertoire HTBI primers and Arm-PCR amplification of CDR3 regions were used to construct TCR beta libraries. Gel purification was performed on PCR products prior to sequencing. The original methods were these. Across samples, 60 to 80 TRBV and roughly 15 TRBJ segments were identified and used for gene usage analysis of CDR3 amino acid clonotypes. COPE and FqMerger were used to merge the filtered high-quality paired reads into contigs. Contigs were aligned with BLAST to IMGT TRBV, TRBD and TRBJ reference genes, and CDR3 was defined per IMGT. Clonotypes above 0.1% frequency were classified as highly expanded clones. Shannon entropy served as the measure of repertoire diversity, while the Gini coefficient captured V-J evenness. Clonotypes shared by more than one individual were considered public. TCRdb's own reprocessing of the public reads used fastp at Q25 and MiXCR and kept productive beta chains. One record per CDR3 amino acid sequence lists the most common genes and DNA. These V and J calls derive from TCRdb rather than the authors' analysis. The sample table shows some 420,000 distinct CDR3 sequences, and about 20% are seen once. Around 12% of the sample comes from the top ten.

The meaning of the sample's time point label: persistent/refractory GD, antithyroid drugs over 5 years with positive TRAb. RNA was extracted from PBMCs in TRIzol for both TCR sequencing and RNA sequencing. The diagnosis of Graves' disease followed American Thyroid Association guidelines. Patients were recruited from an endocrinology department in Xi'an, China. Each patient gave around 9.2 milliliters of peripheral blood, collected in an EDTA anticoagulant tube. PBMCs were isolated by Ficoll Paque Plus density gradient separation without further T cell sorting. RNA quality was checked with an Agilent 2100 Bioanalyzer and agarose gel, and concentration with a NanoDrop 2000. This clonotype was detected many times. This receptor's antigen is unknown. Base-call qualities are not available, and no considerably larger clone is one nucleotide away.

Sequencing was performed on peripheral blood mononuclear cells (PBMCs), taken when the disease was refractory, from a patient treated with antithyroid drugs. This sequence uses TRBV29-1 and TRBJ2-5, with 11 central nucleotides matching TRBD2. This TCR derives from a female donor with Graves disease. The nucleotide sequence is TGCAGCGCGGGACTAGCGGAGAAAGAGACCCAGTACTTC. It encodes CSAGLAEKETQYF. The full variable domain, with segments outside the CDR3 supplied by the reference TRBV29-1 and TRBJ2-5 proteins, appears as SAVISQKPSRDICQRGTSLTIQCQVDSQVTMMFWYRQQPGQSLTLIATANQGSEATYESGFVIDKFPISRPNLTFSTLTVSNMSPEDSSIYLCSAGLAEKETQYFGPGTRLLVL.